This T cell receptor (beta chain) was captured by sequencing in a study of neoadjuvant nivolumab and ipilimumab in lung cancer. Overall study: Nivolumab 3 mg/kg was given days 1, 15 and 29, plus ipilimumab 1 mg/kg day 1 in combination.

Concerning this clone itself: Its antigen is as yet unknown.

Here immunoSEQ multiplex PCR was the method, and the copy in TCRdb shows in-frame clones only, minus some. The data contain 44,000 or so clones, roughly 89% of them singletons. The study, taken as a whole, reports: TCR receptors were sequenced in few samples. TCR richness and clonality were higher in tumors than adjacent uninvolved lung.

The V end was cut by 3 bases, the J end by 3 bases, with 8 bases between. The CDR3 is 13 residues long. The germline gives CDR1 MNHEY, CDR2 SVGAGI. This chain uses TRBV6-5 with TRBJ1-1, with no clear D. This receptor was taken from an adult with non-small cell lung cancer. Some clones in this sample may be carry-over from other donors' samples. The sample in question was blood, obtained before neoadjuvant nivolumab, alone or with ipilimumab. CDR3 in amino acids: CASSYNRDTEAFF. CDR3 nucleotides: TGTGCCAGCAGTTATAATAGGGACACTGAAGCTTTCTTT.